The clone carrying this TCR beta chain came up many times. As yet, its antigen is unknown. These data originate in a study of CD8+CD57+ T cells in acquired aplastic anemia. As for the study in general: The study obtained an average of 3.2 ug of DNA from sorted CD4+ and CD8+ cells. Overall study results and limits: Roughly 27 shared CD8+ CDR3s appeared highly expressed within patients' immunodominant clones.

CD8+CD57+ cell expansion had been shown by flow cytometry in patients chosen for sequencing. Patients had not yet gotten any therapy when their blood was taken for sampling. Genomic DNA, serving as template, underwent TCR beta VDJ and CDR3 profiling. In TCRdb, the reads were re-called with MiXCR into one record per CDR3 protein. This sample carries under 200,000 distinct CDR3 sequences, under 55% of them seen once, and the ten largest clones take 8% to 10%. Germline CDR1 and CDR2: SGHTA and FQGNSA. J was trimmed by 3 bases and V by 2 bases; bases with no gene match: 3. This CDR3 is 14 amino acids long.

The gene calls are TRBV7-2 and TRBJ2-7; TRBD1 matches at 8 bases. The TCR sequence derives from a human donor with aplastic anemia. The sequenced material came from sorted CD4+, CD8+, or CD8+CD57+ T cells (not recorded which) from PBMCs. CDR3 sequence: CASSLTGGDYEQYF. For the CDR3, the DNA is TGTGCCAGCAGCTTAACAGGGGGTGACTACGAGCAGTACTTC. Drawing the rest from reference TRBV7-2 and TRBJ2-7, the complete variable domain is GAGVSQSPSNKVTEKGKDVELRCDPISGHTALYWYRQSLGQGLEFLIYFQGNSAPDKSGLPSDRFSAERTGGSVSTLTIQRTQQEDSAVYLCASSLTGGDYEQYFGPGTRLTVT.